These 9 T cell receptor beta chains came from one sample sequenced in a study of OX40 agonist ivuxolimab in advanced cancers. The table came from immunoSEQ multiplex PCR; TCRdb's copy has only in-frame clones and leaves some out. Among 40,000 to 55,000 clones, approximately 90% were seen once, and the ten largest hold 29%. This specimen consisted of CD4+ or CD8+ T cells sorted from blood, obtained in a trial of the OX40 agonist ivuxolimab. Receptor source: an adult with an advanced solid tumor such as melanoma, head and neck, liver or kidney cancer.

The rearrangement uses TRBV4-1 and TRBJ2-3; D gene unclear. Germline V CDR1 and CDR2: MGHRA, YSYEKL. This CDR3 contains 15 residues. V was trimmed by 0 bases and J by 0 bases, leaving 7 bases between them. CDR3 loop: CASSQDDGSTDTQYF. The CDR3, as DNA: TGCGCCAGCAGCCAAGATGACGGTAGCACAGATACGCAGTATTTT.

This rearrangement joins TRBV6-6 to TRBJ2-3; D gene uncertain. This CDR3 region has 15 residues. CDR1 and CDR2 from the germline V gene are MNHNY and SVGAGI (reference sequence). The V end lost 0 bases, the J end lost 0 bases, and 7 bases lay between the germline ends. The CDR3: CASSYSDASTDTQYF. The CDR3 coding sequence is TGTGCCAGCAGTTACTCGGACGCTAGCACAGATACGCAGTATTTT.

Note on this clone: A read error may account for a junction end that differs from germline. J is TRBJ2-1 and V is TRBV11-3; D remains ambiguous. The germline V gene has CDR1 SGHNT and CDR2 YENEEA. The CDR3 totals 13 residues. CDR3 nucleotide sequence: TGTGCCAGCAGTTTAGGCTCCTACAATGAGCAGTTCTTC. Translated, it gives CASSLGSYNEQFF. Variable domain in full (rest from reference TRBV11-3 and TRBJ2-1): EAGVVQSPRYKIIEKKQPVAFWCNPISGHNTLYWYLQNLGQGPELLIRYENEEAVDDSQLPKDRFSAERLKGVDSTLKIQPAELGDSAVYLCASSLGSYNEQFFGPGTRLTVL.

The chain employs TRBV28 and TRBJ2-7; 9 nucleotides align to TRBD2. The CDR3 has 13 residues. From germline, CDR1 is MDHEN and CDR2 SYDVKM. V gave up 3 bases and J gave up 4 bases; unmatched junction bases: 1. In nucleotides, the CDR3 is TGTGCCAGCAGTTTTAGCGGGAGTTACGAGCAGTACTTC. Translation gives CASSFSGSYEQYF.

The rearrangement joins TRBV7-9 to TRBJ2-1; maybe TRBD2 (6 bases). The CDR3 is 15 amino acids. The ends were cut back, 1 base at V and 0 bases at J, with 7 bases in the middle. The V gene's germline CDR1 is SEHNR and CDR2 FQNEAQ (reference sequence). CDR3 protein: CASSLVGGSYNEQFF. The CDR3 DNA sequence: TGTGCCAGCAGCTTAGTGGGGGGCTCCTACAATGAGCAGTTCTTC. Full variable domain (outside the CDR3, taken from reference TRBV7-9 and TRBJ2-1): DTGVSQNPRHKITKRGQNVTFRCDPISEHNRLYWYRQTLGQGPEFLTYFQNEAQLEKSRLLSDRFSAERPKGSFSTLEIQRTEQGDSAMYLCASSLVGGSYNEQFFGPGTRLTVL.

In its sample, this clone was seen a few times. This rearrangement joins TRBV29-1 to TRBJ2-3, with 12 bases aligning to TRBD2. V gave up 5 bases and J gave up 0 bases; unmatched junction bases: 9. This CDR3 spans 17 amino acids. Germline V gene lookup returns CDR1 SQVTM and CDR2 ANQGSEA. This CDR3 reads CSVQGLAGSTSTDTQYF. The CDR3 bases are TGCAGCGTTCAGGGACTAGCGGGTTCAACTAGCACAGATACGCAGTATTTT.

In its sample, this clone was seen once. In the same sample, other DNA sequences code for this CDR3. The genes are TRBV27 and TRBJ2-6; D unresolved. Germline CDR1 is MNHEY and CDR2 is SMNVEV (reference sequence). This CDR3 region has 15 residues. Trimming took off 0 bases at V and 1 base at J, with 4 bases between the two ends. In DNA form, the CDR3 reads TGTGCCAGCAGTTTATCGGTTTCTGGGGCCAACGTCCTGACTTTC. Protein sequence: CASSLSVSGANVLTF.

CDR3 sequence reads: CAISEKDRADTQYF. Written as DNA, the CDR3 is TGTGCCATCAGTGAGAAGGACAGGGCAGATACGCAGTATTTT. V gene TRBV10-3 combines with J gene TRBJ2-3, with 8 bases fitting TRBD1. Germline V CDR1 and CDR2: ENHRY, SYGVKD. V shed 2 bases, J shed 4 bases, and the junction held 2 bases outside the gene matches. CDR3 length: 14 residues.

The table lists this clone with a count of one. This chain links TRBV2 with TRBJ1-4; tentative D call: TRBD1 (5 bases). The CDR3 is 16 residues long. V dropped 6 bases and J dropped 6 bases, with 20 bases sitting between them. Germline CDR1 is SNHLY and CDR2 is FYNNEI. CDR3 sequence: CASSPQRGEAYEKLFF. The CDR3 DNA reads TGTGCCAGCAGCCCTCAAAGGGGAGAGGCTTATGAAAAACTGTTTTTT. Filled out from reference TRBV2 and TRBJ1-4, the complete variable domain reads EPEVTQTPSHQVTQMGQEVILRCVPISNHLYFYWYRQILGQKVEFLVSFYNNEISEKSEIFDDQFSVERPDGSNFTLKIRSTKLEDSAMYFCASSPQRGEAYEKLFFGSGTQLSVL.